Below are 15 T cell receptor beta chains sequenced from a single sample in a study of blood T cell repertoires in COVID-19 (dated by TCRdb to about 2020). The method was the immunoSEQ multiplex PCR assay. What TCRdb holds here is the immuneACCESS table cut down to in-frame rearrangements. Part of the clones is not present; checked against another copy, under half of the missing clones reflect an unresolved V gene, and the others are unexplained. The sample yields about 150,000 clones; about four fifths were counted once. The biggest ten clones account for approximately 5% of the sample. The material sequenced was peripheral blood. The receptors were gathered from a woman aged 70-85 years with COVID-19, enrolled during active disease.

This chain links TRBV9 with TRBJ1-3; perhaps TRBD1 as D (5 bases). The CDR3 loop spans 16 amino acids. The germline V gene has CDR1 SGDLS and CDR2 YYNGEE. Between the trimmed V and J ends, which lost 2 bases and 2 bases, there was a span of 14 bases. The CDR3 DNA sequence: TGTGCCAGCAGCGTTTTAAGTCAGGGTGCTGGAAACACCATATATTTT. Encoded protein: CASSVLSQGAGNTIYF.

The chain is built from TRBV5-1 and TRBJ2-3, with 14 bases fitting TRBD2. V lost 2 bases to trimming and J lost 0 bases; unmatched junction nucleotides: 11. The CDR3 length is 20 residues. CDR1 SGHRS and CDR2 YFSETQ come from the germline V gene. Here the CDR3 reads CASSFLGGTSGGGSTDTQYF. The CDR3 nucleotides are TGCGCCAGCAGCTTTCTTGGAGGGACTAGCGGGGGTGGAAGCACAGATACGCAGTATTTT.

The rearrangement uses TRBV5-5 and TRBJ1-6, with 9 bases aligning to TRBD1. Germline V CDR1 and CDR2: SGHKS, YYEKEE (reference sequence). The CDR3 is 15 amino acids. J lost 7 bases, V lost 4 bases, and 6 bases had no gene match. The DNA for the CDR3 is TGTGCCAGCAGCCCAATAACAGGGGGCAATTCACCCCTCCACTTT. This sequence encodes CASSPITGGNSPLHF.

The CDR3 sequence: CASSIGAGAYNEQFF. The CDR3 nucleotides read TGTGCCAGTAGTATCGGGGCAGGGGCCTACAATGAGCAGTTCTTC. This sequence joins TRBV19 and TRBJ2-1, with a weak D call TRBD1 (6 bases). The V gene lost 3 bases and the J gene lost 2 bases, with 11 bases spanning the gap. The CDR3 loop spans 15 amino acids. Germline V gene sequence: CDR1 LNHDA, CDR2 SQIVND (reference sequence).

DNA of the CDR3: TGTGCCATCAGCCAACAGGGGGCAGGAGGTGAAAAACTGTTTTTT. Its translation: CAISQQGAGGEKLFF. The rearrangement joins TRBV10-3 to TRBJ1-4, with 9 bases matching TRBD1. The V and J ends lost 6 bases and 7 bases, in that order; junction bases with no gene match: 9. CDR1 is ENHRY and CDR2 is SYGVKD in the germline V gene. The CDR3 totals 15 residues.

The chain is built from TRBV5-1 and TRBJ1-1; no clear D gene. The ends were cut back, 0 bases at V and 4 bases at J, with 16 bases in the middle. CDR3 length: 16 residues. Germline CDR1 and CDR2: SGHRS and YFSETQ. Here the CDR3 reads CASSLDRRAPGTEAFF. For the CDR3, the DNA is TGCGCCAGCAGCTTGGACCGGAGGGCGCCGGGCACTGAAGCTTTCTTT.

The V call is TRBV5-4, the J call TRBJ1-6; D is possibly TRBD1 (6 bases). Between the trimmed V and J ends, which lost 3 bases and 0 bases, there was a span of 10 bases. Germline CDR1 SGHNT, CDR2 YYREEE (reference sequence). This CDR3 region has 16 residues. DNA for the CDR3: TGTGCCAGCAGCTCCGGACAGAGCTCCTATAATTCACCCCTCCACTTT. This gives the protein CASSSGQSSYNSPLHF. The full variable domain, rest sourced from reference TRBV5-4 and TRBJ1-6, is ETGVTQSPTHLIKTRGQQVTLRCSSQSGHNTVSWYQQALGQGPQFIFQYYREEENGRGNFPPRFSGLQFPNYSSELNVNALELDDSALYLCASSSGQSSYNSPLHFGNGTRLTVT.

This clone has more than one count but fewer than ten. This chain links TRBV6-5 with TRBJ1-5; the D is unclear. The V end was cut by 8 bases, the J end by 0 bases, with 11 bases between. CDR1 MNHEY and CDR2 SVGAGI come from the germline V gene. The CDR3 sequence is 14 residues long. CDR3 coding DNA: TGTGCCAGCCTTCGAGAATATAGCAATCAGCCCCAGCATTTT. This codes for CASLREYSNQPQHF.

This clone was counted a few times. The rearrangement links TRBV12-3 or TRBV12-4 to TRBJ1-6, with 7 bases aligning to TRBD1. The CDR3 is 12 amino acids. Unmatched junction bases numbered 6, after V lost 9 bases and J lost 10 bases. CDR3: CASKGAESPLHF. The CDR3 DNA reads as TGTGCCAGTAAGGGGGCGGAATCACCCCTCCACTTT.

This clone was counted only a few times. The chain links TRBV5-1 to TRBJ1-5, with 7 bases aligning to TRBD1. With V trimmed by 5 bases and J by 1 base, 3 bases remained unmatched. Germline-derived CDR1 and CDR2 are SGHRS and YFSETQ. The CDR3 length is 14 residues. The CDR3 region is CASRETGSNQPQHF. DNA of the CDR3: TGCGCCAGCAGGGAGACAGGGAGCAATCAGCCCCAGCATTTT.

The chain uses TRBV7-8 and TRBJ1-4, with 7 bases that match TRBD1. CDR1 is SGHVS, CDR2 FQNEAQ, per germline. V was clipped by 4 bases and J by 1 base; unmatched bases: 12. The CDR3 is 18 amino acids. In DNA form, the CDR3 reads TGTGCCAGCAGCTACCGAACTACAGGGGCTGGAACTAATGAAAAACTGTTTTTT. Its protein product is CASSYRTTGAGTNEKLFF.

This clone has just a few counts. The chain recombines TRBV5-5 with TRBJ1-6, with TRBD1 as a possible D gene (6 bases). The CDR3 contains 15 residues. The V gene's germline CDR1 is SGHKS and CDR2 YYEKEE (reference sequence). V gave up 2 bases and J gave up 5 bases, with 11 bases separating them. For the CDR3, the DNA is TGTGCCAGCAGCTTCCGACAGGAAAATAATTCACCCCTCCACTTT. It is translated as CASSFRQENNSPLHF.

This clone occurred many times. The chain uses TRBV30 and TRBJ1-5; maybe TRBD1 (6 bases). Germline values: CDR1 GTSNPN, CDR2 SVGIG (reference sequence). The CDR3 runs to 15 residues. The ends were cut back, 0 bases at V and 10 bases at J, with 19 bases in the middle. The CDR3 region has the DNA TGTGCCTGGAGTGTCGGACAGTCTGGAACATTACCCCAGCATTTT. Its translation is CAWSVGQSGTLPQHF.

The rearrangement links TRBV6-2 or TRBV6-3 to TRBJ1-1, with 8 positions matching TRBD1. Germline CDR1 is MNHEY and CDR2 is SVGEGT. V lost 6 bases to trimming and J lost 2 bases; unmatched junction nucleotides: 5. CDR3 length: 14 amino acids. The CDR3 DNA follows: TGTGCCAGCAGCCGGACAGGGCAAAACACTGAAGCTTTCTTT. It specifies CASSRTGQNTEAFF.

The CDR3 nucleotides are TGTGCCAGCAGCAGGGGAGGGGCGAACACCGGGGAGCTGTTTTTT. Translated: CASSRGGANTGELFF. The rearrangement uses TRBV6-5 and TRBJ2-2; the D gene is possibly TRBD2 (7 bases). Germline V gene lookup returns CDR1 MNHEY and CDR2 SVGAGI. Trimming removed 6 bases from V and 0 bases from J, with 11 bases in between. The CDR3 covers 15 residues.